The clone carrying this T cell receptor beta chain came up a few times. Its target is not known. Having been cultured for roughly 9 days, the cells underwent CD4+ T cell isolation. It was two doses of either the BNT162b2 or mRNA-1273 vaccine that participants received. There are 13 residues in the CDR3. V shed 1 base and J shed 9 bases, with 10 bases lying between them. The entry originates in a study of vaccination effects on CD4 cells after COVID-19. Using immunoSEQ multiplex PCR, the repertoire was profiled, and TCRdb retains in-frame clones only, with some absent. The sample gives tens of thousands of clones, approximately 73% of which show up once; approximately 2.2% is in the top ten.

The sequencing here drew on CD4+ T cells from PBMCs cultured without peptide, taken after COVID-19 vaccination. The TCR sequence derives from a human donor who received a COVID-19 vaccine. The chain combines TRBV12-3 or TRBV12-4 with TRBJ1-5; D is unclear. The CDR3 coding sequence is TGTGCCAGCAGTTTAGGGAAGCGCGCGCCCCAGCATTTT. This gives the protein CASSLGKRAPQHF.